These 14 T cell receptor beta chains share one sample of origin, sequenced in a study of blood T cell repertoires in COVID-19. Method: immunoSEQ multiplex PCR; TCRdb's copy keeps in-frame clones and lacks some. The sample shows approximately 160,000 clones, approximately 78% of them seen only once. Specimen: peripheral blood. Source of these receptors: a human donor in a cohort sampled during active COVID-19.

J is TRBJ1-5 and V is TRBV21-1; the D call in the table, TRBD1, was not verified against the DNA. TRBV21-1 is noted as a pseudogene. This CDR3 has 16 residues. CDR3 in amino acids: CASSSDEGQGNQPQHF. The CDR3 DNA reads as TGTGCCAGCAGCTCTGATGAGGGACAGGGTAATCAGCCCCAGCATTTT.

V and J are TRBV29-1 and TRBJ1-5; D possibly corresponds to TRBD1 (5 bases). V was cut by 7 bases and J by 11 bases, with 9 bases left in between. The germline V gene has CDR1 SQVTM and CDR2 ANQGSEA. CDR3 length equals 9 residues. The CDR3 DNA reads TGCAGCGGGGGGGGAGCCCAGCATTTT. Amino acid sequence: CSGGGAQHF.

This sequence joins TRBV29-1 and TRBJ2-1; 10 positions match TRBD1. The germline V gene encodes CDR1 SQVTM and CDR2 ANQGSEA. This CDR3 comprises 17 residues. J gave up 7 bases and V 5 bases, and 17 bases lay outside the gene matches. CDR3 nucleotides: TGCAGCGTTCTCTCTCCGGGACAGGGGCCTTCGGGAAATGAGCAGTTCTTC. Its protein product is CSVLSPGQGPSGNEQFF.

The chain recombines TRBV5-1 with TRBJ1-3; 8 nucleotides align to TRBD1. V lost 5 bases, J lost 4 bases, and 5 bases stayed unmatched. CDR3 length: 14 residues. Germline CDR1 and CDR2: SGHRS and YFSETQ. The CDR3 nucleotides are TGCGCCAGCAGGCCTGGACAGGGCGGAAACACCATATATTTT. Translated: CASRPGQGGNTIYF.

The chain combines TRBV11-3 with TRBJ2-7, with D maybe TRBD1 (5 bases). V was cut by 1 base and J by 5 bases, with 12 bases left in between. Germline V gene lookup returns CDR1 SGHNT and CDR2 YENEEA. This CDR3 has 14 amino acids. The CDR3 region is CASSLGQGNNEQYF. In nucleotides, the CDR3 is TGTGCCAGCAGCTTAGGGCAGGGCAACAACGAGCAGTACTTC.

V is TRBV24-1 and J is TRBJ2-1, with TRBD1 identical over 9 bases. CDR1 and CDR2 (germline): KGHDR, SFDVKD. CDR3 length: 13 amino acids. The junction had 7 bases not matched to a gene; V was cut back by 12 bases and J by 5 bases. CDR3 in DNA: TGTGCCGGAGGGGGACAGGGCCACAATGAGCAGTTCTTC. This codes for CAGGGQGHNEQFF.

The CDR3 here is CASREQGINGNTIYF. CDR3 coding DNA: TGTGCCAGCAGGGAACAGGGGATCAATGGAAACACCATATATTTT. This chain uses TRBV28 with TRBJ1-3; 7 bases are a match to TRBD1. CDR3 length: 15 residues. The germline V gene encodes CDR1 MDHEN and CDR2 SYDVKM. With V trimmed by 6 bases and J by 3 bases, 8 bases remained unmatched.

J is TRBJ1-1 and V is TRBV19; TRBD1 agrees at 7 bases. After removal of 3 bases from V and 5 bases from J, the junction contained 9 bases not matched to a gene. The CDR3 has 15 residues. Germline assignment: CDR1 LNHDA and CDR2 SQIVND (reference sequence). The chain's CDR3 is CASSMTGSGATEAFF. CDR3 coding DNA: TGTGCCAGTAGTATGACAGGGTCGGGAGCGACTGAAGCTTTCTTT.

The CDR3 region has the DNA TGTGCCAGCAGCTTAGAGGCGGGAGGGGTGGCAGATACGCAGTATTTT. Translation gives CASSLEAGGVADTQYF. V is TRBV7-2 and J is TRBJ2-3; 9 positions agree with TRBD2. Trimming cost V 1 base and J 4 bases; bases outside gene matches: 6. CDR3 length: 16 amino acids. CDR1 SGHTA and CDR2 FQGNSA come from the germline V gene.

The rearrangement links TRBV28 to TRBJ1-2, with D unclear. Germline assignment: CDR1 MDHEN and CDR2 SYDVKM. V was pared by 7 bases and J by 5 bases, with 20 bases between. This CDR3 spans 15 amino acids. The CDR3: CASTLGRGFRYGYTF. CDR3 sequence (DNA): TGTGCCAGCACCCTAGGTAGAGGATTCCGATATGGCTACACCTTC.

This clone has a handful of counts. The DNA of the CDR3 is TGTGCCAGCAGCAATAGCGGGAGGGTGGCAGATACGCAGTATTTT. Protein sequence: CASSNSGRVADTQYF. The chain couples TRBV7-3 to TRBJ2-3; 11 positions match TRBD2. There are 15 residues in the CDR3. Germline V gives CDR1 SGHTA, CDR2 FQGTGA. The V and J ends lost 5 bases and 4 bases, in that order; junction bases with no gene match: 5.

J is TRBJ2-1 and V is TRBV4-1; 10 bases are a match to TRBD2. The CDR3 loop spans 17 amino acids. Germline CDR1 MGHRA, CDR2 YSYEKL. Unmatched junction bases numbered 4, after V lost 1 base and J lost 1 base. The CDR3 region has the DNA TGCGCCAGCAGCCAAGTTCTAGCGGGAGTTTCCTACAATGAGCAGTTCTTC. As protein: CASSQVLAGVSYNEQFF.

The chain links TRBV3-1 (or the pseudogene TRBV3-2) to TRBJ2-7; 9 nucleotides match TRBD1. This CDR3 is built from 13 residues. The ends lost 4 bases at V and 5 bases at J; junction bases unmatched: 3. Germline lookup yields CDR1 LGHDT and CDR2 YNNKEL (reference sequence). The CDR3, as DNA: TGTGCCAGCAGCCCCCGGGACAGGGACGAGCAGTACTTC. It translates to CASSPRDRDEQYF.

In this sample, this clone turned up a few times. The chain couples TRBV10-3 to TRBJ2-6, with D perhaps TRBD1 (6 bases). The V and J ends lost 3 bases and 0 bases respectively, with 15 bases between them. CDR3 size: 18 residues. In germline, CDR1 is ENHRY, CDR2 SYGVKD. CDR3 amino acids: CAISDLTGSSSGANVLTF. The CDR3 bases are TGTGCCATCAGTGATCTTACAGGGAGTAGCTCTGGGGCCAACGTCCTGACTTTC.